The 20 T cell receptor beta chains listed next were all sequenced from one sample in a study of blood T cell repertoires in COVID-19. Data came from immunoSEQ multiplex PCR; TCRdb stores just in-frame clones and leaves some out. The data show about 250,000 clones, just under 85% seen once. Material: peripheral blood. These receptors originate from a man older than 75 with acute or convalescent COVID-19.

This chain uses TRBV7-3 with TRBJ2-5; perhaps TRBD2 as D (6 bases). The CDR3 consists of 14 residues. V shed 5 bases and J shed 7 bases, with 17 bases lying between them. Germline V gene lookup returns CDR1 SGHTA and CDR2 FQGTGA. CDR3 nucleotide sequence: TGTGCCAGCAGCCTCGAAGGAGGGGCAGGGACCCAGTACTTC. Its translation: CASSLEGGAGTQYF.

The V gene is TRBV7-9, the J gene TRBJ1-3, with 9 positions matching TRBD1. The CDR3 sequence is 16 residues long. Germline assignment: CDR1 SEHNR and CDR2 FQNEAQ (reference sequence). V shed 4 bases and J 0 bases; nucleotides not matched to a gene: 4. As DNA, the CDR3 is TGTGCCAGCAGCTCCGGACAGGGGCTCTCTGGAAACACCATATATTTT. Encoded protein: CASSSGQGLSGNTIYF.

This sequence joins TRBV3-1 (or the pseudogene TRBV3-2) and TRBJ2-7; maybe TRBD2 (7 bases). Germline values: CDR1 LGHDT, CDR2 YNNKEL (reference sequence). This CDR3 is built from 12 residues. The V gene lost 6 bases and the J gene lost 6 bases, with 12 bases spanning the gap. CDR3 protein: CASSVGGREQYF. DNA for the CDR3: TGTGCCAGCAGTGTGGGGGGGCGCGAGCAGTACTTC.

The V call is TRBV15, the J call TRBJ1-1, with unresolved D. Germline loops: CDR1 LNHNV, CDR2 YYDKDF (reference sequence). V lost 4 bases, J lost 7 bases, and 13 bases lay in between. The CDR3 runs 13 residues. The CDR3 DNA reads TGTGCCACCAGCAAGCCCAGGCGCGTTGAAGCTTTCTTT. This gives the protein CATSKPRRVEAFF.

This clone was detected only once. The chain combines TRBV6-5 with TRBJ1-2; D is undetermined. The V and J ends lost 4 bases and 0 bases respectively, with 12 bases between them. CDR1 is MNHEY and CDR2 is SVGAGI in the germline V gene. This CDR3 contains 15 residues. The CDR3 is CASSSAGRANYGYTF. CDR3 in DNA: TGTGCCAGCAGTTCAGCGGGTAGGGCTAACTATGGCTACACCTTC.

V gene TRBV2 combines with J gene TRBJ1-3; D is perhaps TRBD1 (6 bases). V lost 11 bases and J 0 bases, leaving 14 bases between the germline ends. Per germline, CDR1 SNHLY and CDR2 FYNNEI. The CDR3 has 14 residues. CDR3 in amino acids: CASDREGSGNTIYF. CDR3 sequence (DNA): TGTGCCTCGGACAGAGAGGGCTCTGGAAACACCATATATTTT.

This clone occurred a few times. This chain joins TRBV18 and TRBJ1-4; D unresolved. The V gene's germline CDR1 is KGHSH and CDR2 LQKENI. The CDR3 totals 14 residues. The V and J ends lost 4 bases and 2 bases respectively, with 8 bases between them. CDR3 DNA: TGTGCCAGCTCACTTGAACGGACTAATGAAAAACTGTTTTTT. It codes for CASSLERTNEKLFF.

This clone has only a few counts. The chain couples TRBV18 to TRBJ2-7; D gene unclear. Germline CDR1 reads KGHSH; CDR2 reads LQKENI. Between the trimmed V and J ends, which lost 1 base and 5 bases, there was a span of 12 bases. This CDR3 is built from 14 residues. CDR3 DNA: TGTGCCAGCTCACCACTAAGTGCCGGTCACGAGCAGTACTTC. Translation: CASSPLSAGHEQYF.

The CDR3 DNA follows: TGTGCCGCAAACAGGGCCACCTACGAGCAGTACTTC. This codes for CAANRATYEQYF. The chain carries TRBV6-5 and TRBJ2-7; weak D call: TRBD1 (6 bases). With 11 bases removed from V and 2 bases from J, the gap between germline ends came to 13 bases. Per the germline V gene, CDR1 is MNHEY and CDR2 is SVGAGI. The CDR3 runs to 12 residues.

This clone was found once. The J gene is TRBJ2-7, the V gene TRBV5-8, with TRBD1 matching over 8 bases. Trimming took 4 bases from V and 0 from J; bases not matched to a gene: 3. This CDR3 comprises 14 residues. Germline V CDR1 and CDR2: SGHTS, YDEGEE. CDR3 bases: TGTGCCAGCAGCCGGACAGGGATCTCCTACGAGCAGTACTTC. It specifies CASSRTGISYEQYF.

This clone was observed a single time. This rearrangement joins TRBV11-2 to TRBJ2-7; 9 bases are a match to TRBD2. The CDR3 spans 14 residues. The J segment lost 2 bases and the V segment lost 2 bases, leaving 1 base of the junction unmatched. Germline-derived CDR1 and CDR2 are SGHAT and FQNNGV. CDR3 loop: CASSLLAGTYEQYF. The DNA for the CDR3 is TGTGCCAGCAGCTTACTAGCGGGGACCTACGAGCAGTACTTC.

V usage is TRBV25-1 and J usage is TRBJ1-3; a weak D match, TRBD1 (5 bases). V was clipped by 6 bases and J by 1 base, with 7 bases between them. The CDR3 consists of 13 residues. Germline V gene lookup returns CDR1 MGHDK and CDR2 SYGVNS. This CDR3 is CASRRQSGNTIYF. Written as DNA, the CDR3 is TGTGCCAGCAGGCGACAGTCTGGAAACACCATATATTTT.

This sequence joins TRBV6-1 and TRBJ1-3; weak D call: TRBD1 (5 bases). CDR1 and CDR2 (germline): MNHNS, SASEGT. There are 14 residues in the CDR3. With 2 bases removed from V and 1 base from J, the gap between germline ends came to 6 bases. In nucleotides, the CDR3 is TGTGCCAGCAGTGAACCAGGGTCTGGAAACACCATATATTTT. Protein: CASSEPGSGNTIYF.

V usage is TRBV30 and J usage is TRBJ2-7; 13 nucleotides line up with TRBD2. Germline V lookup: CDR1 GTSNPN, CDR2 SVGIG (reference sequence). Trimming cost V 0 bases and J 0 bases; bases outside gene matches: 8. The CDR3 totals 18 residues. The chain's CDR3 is CAWSVRLAGGPSSYEQYF. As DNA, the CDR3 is TGTGCCTGGAGTGTACGACTAGCGGGAGGCCCGAGCTCCTACGAGCAGTACTTC.

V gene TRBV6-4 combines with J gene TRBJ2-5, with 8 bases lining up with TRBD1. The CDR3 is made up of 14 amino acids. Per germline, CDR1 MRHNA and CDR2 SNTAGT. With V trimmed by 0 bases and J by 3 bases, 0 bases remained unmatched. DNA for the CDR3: TGTGCCAGCAGTGACTCGACAGGGGAAGAGACCCAGTACTTC. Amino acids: CASSDSTGEETQYF.

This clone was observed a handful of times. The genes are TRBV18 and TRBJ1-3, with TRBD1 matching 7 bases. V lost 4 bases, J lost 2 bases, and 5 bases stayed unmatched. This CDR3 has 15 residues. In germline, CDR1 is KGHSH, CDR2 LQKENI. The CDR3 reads CASSQDRVAGNTIYF. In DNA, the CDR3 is TGTGCCAGCTCACAAGACAGGGTCGCTGGAAACACCATATATTTT.

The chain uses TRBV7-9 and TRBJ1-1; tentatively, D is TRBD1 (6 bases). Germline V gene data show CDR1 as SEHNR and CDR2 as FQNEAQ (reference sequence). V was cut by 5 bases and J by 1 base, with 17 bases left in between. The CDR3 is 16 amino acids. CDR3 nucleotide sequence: TGTGCCAGCAGCACCTTGGGGGGGCCAACGAACACTGAAGCTTTCTTT. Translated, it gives CASSTLGGPTNTEAFF.

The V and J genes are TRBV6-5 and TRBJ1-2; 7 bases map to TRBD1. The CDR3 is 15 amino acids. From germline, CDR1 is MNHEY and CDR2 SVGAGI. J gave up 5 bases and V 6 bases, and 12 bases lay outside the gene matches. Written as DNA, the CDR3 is TGTGCCAGCAGCTTCCAATCAACAGGGGTATATGGCTACACCTTC. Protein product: CASSFQSTGVYGYTF.

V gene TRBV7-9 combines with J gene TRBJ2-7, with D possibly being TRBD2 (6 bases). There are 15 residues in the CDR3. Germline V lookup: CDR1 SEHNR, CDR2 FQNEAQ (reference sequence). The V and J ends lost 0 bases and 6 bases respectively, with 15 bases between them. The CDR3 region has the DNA TGTGCCAGCAGCTTAGCCGGGACTGCCGGGGGCGAGCAGTACTTC. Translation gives CASSLAGTAGGEQYF.

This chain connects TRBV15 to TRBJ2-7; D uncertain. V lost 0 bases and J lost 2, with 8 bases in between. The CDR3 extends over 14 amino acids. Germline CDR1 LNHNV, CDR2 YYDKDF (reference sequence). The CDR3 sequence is CATSRDEVTYEQYF. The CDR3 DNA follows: TGTGCCACCAGCAGAGACGAGGTTACCTACGAGCAGTACTTC.